This T cell receptor beta chain was found in a study of T-cell reconstitution after alpha-beta-depleted transplantation in children. Notes on the study in general: Counts and diversity of T cells one year after transplant came mostly from newly produced T cells. Some patients owed their high day-60 TCRbeta diversity to surviving recipient T cells and thymic progenitors. Where alpha-beta T cells came from about two months after transplant was reportedly several hundred expanded graft clones.

With respect to this clonotype: What it binds is not known.

As it was prepared, the TCRbeta library received unique molecular identifiers. A single record per CDR3 protein comes from TCRdb applying MiXCR to the PCR reads. The sample has around 440,000 distinct CDR3 sequences, 15% to 20% seen once. V lost 2 bases to trimming and J lost 2 bases, with 18 bases between them. Germline CDR1 is SGHAT and CDR2 is FQNNGV. This CDR3 region has 17 residues. The chain links TRBV11-2 to TRBJ2-5; D may correspond to TRBD1 or TRBD2 (6 bases each). The sample was PBMCs, mostly from graft donor cells, taken 360 days after TCRalphabeta/CD19-depleted stem cell transplant. The TCR was taken from a boy in the first two years of life who had a stem cell transplant for Wiskott-Aldrich syndrome, so the T cells may come from the graft donor. CDR3 bases: TGTGCCAGCAGCTTACCGAACGAGGGGGGAATACAAGAGACCCAGTACTTC. Translating it yields CASSLPNEGGIQETQYF.